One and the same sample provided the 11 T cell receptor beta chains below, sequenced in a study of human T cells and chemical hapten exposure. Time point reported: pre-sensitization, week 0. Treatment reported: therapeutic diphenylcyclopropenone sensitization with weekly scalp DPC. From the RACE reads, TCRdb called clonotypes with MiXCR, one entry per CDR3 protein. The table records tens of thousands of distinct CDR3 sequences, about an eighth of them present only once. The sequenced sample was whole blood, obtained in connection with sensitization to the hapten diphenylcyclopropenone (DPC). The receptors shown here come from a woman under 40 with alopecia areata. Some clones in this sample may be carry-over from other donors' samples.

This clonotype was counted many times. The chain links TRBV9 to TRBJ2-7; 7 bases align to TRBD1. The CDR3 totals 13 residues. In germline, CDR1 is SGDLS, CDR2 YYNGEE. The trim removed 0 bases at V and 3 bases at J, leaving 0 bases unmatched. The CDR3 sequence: CASSVGDSYEQYF. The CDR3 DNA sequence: TGTGCCAGCAGCGTAGGGGACAGCTACGAGCAGTACTTC.

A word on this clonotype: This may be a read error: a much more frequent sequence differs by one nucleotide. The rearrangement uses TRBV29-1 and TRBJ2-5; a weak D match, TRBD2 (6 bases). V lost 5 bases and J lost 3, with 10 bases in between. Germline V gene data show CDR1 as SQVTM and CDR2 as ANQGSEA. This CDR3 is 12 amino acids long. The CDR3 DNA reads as TGCAGCGTTACAGTAGCGGAAGAGACCCAGTACTTC. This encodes CSVTVAEETQYF.

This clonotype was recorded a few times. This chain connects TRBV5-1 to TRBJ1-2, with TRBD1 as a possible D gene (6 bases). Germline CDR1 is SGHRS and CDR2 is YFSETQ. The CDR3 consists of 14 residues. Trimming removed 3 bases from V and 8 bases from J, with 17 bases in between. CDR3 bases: TGCGCCAGCAGCTACGAGCCACAGGGAAAGGGCTACACCTTC. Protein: CASSYEPQGKGYTF.

The CDR3 loop reads CSATGARGYGYTF. The CDR3, as DNA: TGCAGTGCAACCGGGGCCCGAGGCTATGGCTACACCTTC. The chain uses TRBV20-1 and TRBJ1-2, with D tentatively TRBD1 (5 bases). V lost 6 bases and J lost 4, with 15 bases in between. This CDR3 has 13 residues. Germline CDR1 reads DFQATT; CDR2 reads SNEGSKA (reference sequence).

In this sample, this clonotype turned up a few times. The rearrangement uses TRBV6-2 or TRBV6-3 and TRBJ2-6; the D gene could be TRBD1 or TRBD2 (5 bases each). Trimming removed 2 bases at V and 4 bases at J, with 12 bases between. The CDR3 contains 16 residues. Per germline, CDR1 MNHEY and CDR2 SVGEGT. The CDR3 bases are TGTGCCAGCAGTTACGGGACCGCGGCGGGGGCCAACGTCCTGACTTTC. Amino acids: CASSYGTAAGANVLTF.

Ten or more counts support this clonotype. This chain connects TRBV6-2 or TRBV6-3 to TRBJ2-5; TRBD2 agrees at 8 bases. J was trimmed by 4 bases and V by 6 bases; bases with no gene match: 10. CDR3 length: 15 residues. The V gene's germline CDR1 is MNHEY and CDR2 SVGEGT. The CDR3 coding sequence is TGTGCCAGCAGCACCCCCCAGCGGGAGACAGAGACCCAGTACTTC. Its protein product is CASSTPQRETETQYF.

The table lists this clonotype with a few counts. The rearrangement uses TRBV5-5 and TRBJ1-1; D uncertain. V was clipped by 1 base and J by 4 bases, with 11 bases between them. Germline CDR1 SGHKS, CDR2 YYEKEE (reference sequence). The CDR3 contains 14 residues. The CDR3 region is CASSLLWGGTEAFF. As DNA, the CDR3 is TGTGCCAGCAGCTTGTTATGGGGTGGCACTGAAGCTTTCTTT.

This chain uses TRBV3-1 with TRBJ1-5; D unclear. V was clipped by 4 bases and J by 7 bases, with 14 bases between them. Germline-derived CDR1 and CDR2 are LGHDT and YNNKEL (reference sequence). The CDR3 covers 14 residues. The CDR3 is CASSPSSRAQPQHF. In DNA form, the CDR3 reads TGTGCCAGCAGCCCCAGCTCGAGGGCGCAGCCCCAGCATTTT.

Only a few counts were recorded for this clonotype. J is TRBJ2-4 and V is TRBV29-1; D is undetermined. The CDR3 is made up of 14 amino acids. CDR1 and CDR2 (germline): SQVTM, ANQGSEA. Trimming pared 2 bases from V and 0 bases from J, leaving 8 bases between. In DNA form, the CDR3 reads TGCAGCGTTGAACTAGTCGGAGCCAAAAACATTCAGTACTTC. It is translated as CSVELVGAKNIQYF.

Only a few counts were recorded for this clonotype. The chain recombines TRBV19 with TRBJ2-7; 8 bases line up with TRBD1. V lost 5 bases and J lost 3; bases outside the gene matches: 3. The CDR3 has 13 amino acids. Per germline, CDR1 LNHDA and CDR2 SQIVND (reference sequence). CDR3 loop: CASSRTGNYEQYF. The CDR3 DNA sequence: TGTGCCAGTAGTCGGACAGGGAACTACGAGCAGTACTTC.

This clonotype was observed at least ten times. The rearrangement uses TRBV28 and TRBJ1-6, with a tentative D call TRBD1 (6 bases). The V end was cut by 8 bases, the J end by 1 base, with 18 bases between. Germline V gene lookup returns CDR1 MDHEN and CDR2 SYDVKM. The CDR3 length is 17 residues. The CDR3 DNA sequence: TGTGCCAGCGGGGTGCGGGGAAGGGGGTCCTATAATTCACCCCTCCACTTT. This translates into CASGVRGRGSYNSPLHF.